The rows below give T cell receptor beta chains drawn from one sample of a study of OX40 agonist ivuxolimab in advanced cancers. Data came from immunoSEQ multiplex PCR; TCRdb stores just in-frame clones and leaves some out. This table holds 20,000 to 25,000 clones, approximately 82% found once. The specimen was CD4+ or CD8+ T cells sorted from blood, collected in a trial of the OX40 agonist ivuxolimab. The receptors derive from an adult with an advanced solid tumor such as melanoma, head and neck, liver or kidney cancer. Both conserved end residues are part of each CDR3. A D gene is named only where the DNA matches it firmly. Rows may omit the clone size; those that give it use once, few, many or a size class.

v_gene	abundance	d_gene	j_gene	CDR3nt	CDR3aa
TRBV28	-	-	TRBJ2-7	TGTGCCAGCAGTTTTGCCGGGATCCACGAGCAGTACTTC	CASSFAGIHEQYF
TRBV5-1	-	-	TRBJ2-7	TGCGCCAGCAGCTTGGTGGGACACAGCTCCTACGAGCAGTACTTC	CASSLVGHSSYEQYF
TRBV25-1	-	TRBD1	TRBJ2-5	TGTGCCAGCAGTGATCCACAGGGGTCGAGTCCGGAGACCCAGTACTTC	CASSDPQGSSPETQYF
TRBV28	-	-	TRBJ2-7	TGTGCCAGCAGTTTGGGGGACTGGACTTACGAGCAGTACTTC	CASSLGDWTYEQYF
TRBV2	-	TRBD1	TRBJ1-4	TGTGCCAGCAGTATAGGGACAGAAACAACTAATGAAAAACTGTTTTTT	CASSIGTETTNEKLFF
TRBV11-2	-	TRBD2	TRBJ2-1	TGTGCCAGCAGCTTAGGATCAGGGACTAGCGCCTACAATGAGCAGTTCTTC	CASSLGSGTSAYNEQFF
TRBV7-9	-	-	TRBJ2-3	TGTGCCAGCAGCTTGAGTCTGACGATATACACAGATACGCAGTATTTT	CASSLSLTIYTDTQYF
TRBV28	-	-	TRBJ2-1	TGTGCCAGCAGATTTCACTCCAGCGCCCCGTACAATGAGCAGTTCTTC	CASRFHSSAPYNEQFF
TRBV2	-	TRBD2	TRBJ2-4	TGTGCCAGCAGTGAGGGACTAGCGGGAGTTACCAAAAACATTCAGTACTTC	CASSEGLAGVTKNIQYF
TRBV15	-	-	TRBJ1-5	TGTGCCACCAGTACCGGGACGGATAGCAATCAGCCCCAGCATTTT	CATSTGTDSNQPQHF
TRBV13	-	-	TRBJ2-2	TGTGCCAGCAGCCCCCGCGGGATAACCGGGGAGCTGTTTTTT	CASSPRGITGELFF
TRBV7-6	-	TRBD2	TRBJ2-3	TGTGCCAGCAGCTTGAGCGGGACCAGCACAGATACGCAGTATTTT	CASSLSGTSTDTQYF
TRBV14	-	TRBD1	TRBJ1-2	TGTGCCAGCAGCCAATTGTACGGACAGGGGGATAACTATGGCTACACCTTC	CASSQLYGQGDNYGYTF
TRBV10-3	-	-	TRBJ2-3	TGTGCCATCAGGGAGGGGGTCGCAGATACGCAGTATTTT	CAIREGVADTQYF
TRBV6-6	-	TRBD2	TRBJ2-3	TGTGCCAGCAGTCTTTGGGGACTAGCCCACGAGGATACGCAGTATTTT	CASSLWGLAHEDTQYF
TRBV6-5	-	-	TRBJ2-7	TGTGCCAGCAGTTACGGACCCCGGGAGCAGTACTTC	CASSYGPREQYF
TRBV4-2	-	TRBD1	TRBJ1-1	TGTGCCAGCAGCCTTGTGACAGGGGGCAGCACTGAAGCTTTCTTT	CASSLVTGGSTEAFF
TRBV7-9	-	TRBD1	TRBJ1-4	TGTGCCAGCAGCCAGGACAGGGGGATTGAAAAACTGTTTTTT	CASSQDRGIEKLFF
TRBV18	medium-sized	-	TRBJ2-5	TGTGCCAGCTCACCACCAGGGCGCCAACTAGGTCAAGAGACCCAGTACTTC	CASSPPGRQLGQETQYF
TRBV19	few	TRBD1	TRBJ1-2	TGTGCCAGTAGTATCGACAGGGCAGGCGGCTACACCTTC	CASSIDRAGGYTF
TRBV18	-	TRBD2	TRBJ2-7	TGTGCCAGCTCACCACCTCTCGCGGGAGGGCCCATGTACGAGCAGTACTTC	CASSPPLAGGPMYEQYF
TRBV29-1	-	TRBD2	TRBJ2-3	TGCAGCGTTGAAGTTTGGCTAGCGGGAACAGATACGCAGTATTTT	CSVEVWLAGTDTQYF
TRBV2	-	TRBD2	TRBJ2-1	TGTGCCAGCAGTGACCCAGCGGGAGTAGAACGCAATGAGCAGTTCTTC	CASSDPAGVERNEQFF
TRBV6-5	-	-	TRBJ1-2	TGTGCCAGCAGTTACCACGTGGGCGATCTAACCTATGGCTACACCTTC	CASSYHVGDLTYGYTF
TRBV4-2	medium-sized	TRBD1	TRBJ2-7	TGTGCCAGCAGCCAAGGGAGGCAGGGGGCGATAGTCTCCTACGAGCAGTACTTC	CASSQGRQGAIVSYEQYF
TRBV28	-	-	TRBJ2-1	TGTGCCAGCAGTCCCCCCGTCGGCTTCTCCCCCGGCTCCTACAATGAGCAGTTCTTC	CASSPPVGFSPGSYNEQFF
TRBV13	-	TRBD2	TRBJ2-3	TGTGCCAGCAGCTCCGGGACTAGCGGGATGTTTGGAACAGATACGCAGTATTTT	CASSSGTSGMFGTDTQYF
TRBV6-6	-	TRBD2	TRBJ2-2	TGTGCCAGCACCGAATCTAGCGGGACCGGGGAGCTGTTTTTT	CASTESSGTGELFF
TRBV5-4	-	-	TRBJ2-7	TGTGCCAGCAGCTCCGGATCCTACGAGCAGTACTTC	CASSSGSYEQYF
TRBV9	-	TRBD2	TRBJ2-3	TGTGCCAGCAGCGCCCCGGGAGGGTGGTGGGGAGATACGCAGTATTTT	CASSAPGGWWGDTQYF
TRBV11-1	-	TRBD2	TRBJ2-7	TGTGCCAGCAGCTTGGGACTACACGAGCAGTACTTC	CASSLGLHEQYF
TRBV28	-	TRBD2	TRBJ2-7	TGTGCCAGCGGGGAGGGAGGCTCCTACGAGCAGTACTTC	CASGEGGSYEQYF
TRBV4-2	medium-sized	TRBD2	TRBJ2-7	TGTGCCAGCAGCCAGGATCGGACTAGCGGATACGAGCAGTACTTC	CASSQDRTSGYEQYF
TRBV30	-	TRBD1	TRBJ1-1	TGTGCCTGCCGGACAGGGGGGATCACTGAAGCTTTCTTT	CACRTGGITEAFF
TRBV7-7	-	-	TRBJ2-7	TGTGCTAGCAGCCCGGCCCCAGGGCCTACCTACGAGCAGTACTTC	CASSPAPGPTYEQYF
TRBV6-1	-	TRBD1	TRBJ1-2	TGTGCCAGCAGAAACCACCCGGGACAGGTGGAAGGCTACACCTTC	CASRNHPGQVEGYTF
TRBV28	-	-	TRBJ2-1	TGTGCCAGCAGTTTCGAGCCGACCTACAATGAGCAGTTCTTC	CASSFEPTYNEQFF
TRBV25-1	once	-	TRBJ1-2	TGTGCCAGCAGTGCGGGTCGGGACCCTCTAGGTAGTTACACCTTC	CASSAGRDPLGSYTF
TRBV7-9	-	-	TRBJ1-1	TGTGCCAGCAGCGCCGGGACACTTACTGAAGCTTTCTTT	CASSAGTLTEAFF
TRBV2	-	TRBD2	TRBJ2-3	TGTGCCAGCAGTTCTAGCGGGAGCTCAGCCACAGATACGCAGTATTTT	CASSSSGSSATDTQYF
TRBV10-2	-	TRBD1	TRBJ1-3	TGCGCCAGCGCTGCCGGGACAGGGTCGGGAAACACCATATATTTT	CASAAGTGSGNTIYF
TRBV28	-	TRBD2	TRBJ2-1	TGTGCCAGCAGTTTTGGCCCCTCCGGGACTAGTGCTTACAATGAGCAGTTCTTC	CASSFGPSGTSAYNEQFF
TRBV6-4	-	TRBD1	TRBJ2-2	TGTGCCAGCAGGAAACCGGGACAGGTTAAGACGAACACCGGGGAGCTGTTTTTT	CASRKPGQVKTNTGELFF
TRBV18	-	-	TRBJ2-7	TGTGCCAGCTCATCGCCGGAGACATACTACGAGCAGTACTTC	CASSSPETYYEQYF
TRBV27	few	TRBD1	TRBJ2-1	TGTGCCAGCAGTCCAGACGACAGGGGCCTCTTTTACAATGAGCAGTTCTTC	CASSPDDRGLFYNEQFF
TRBV6-5	-	TRBD2	TRBJ2-7	TGTGCCAGCATTATCACAGCGGGAGAAGGCCACGAGCAGTACTTC	CASIITAGEGHEQYF
TRBV27	-	-	TRBJ2-7	TGTGCCAGCAGTTTATCTCTGAGCTCCTACGAGCAGTACTTC	CASSLSLSSYEQYF
TRBV27	-	TRBD2	TRBJ2-7	TGTGCCAGCAGTTTGACTAGCGGGGGCTCCTACGAGCAGTACTTC	CASSLTSGGSYEQYF
TRBV6-1	-	-	TRBJ1-1	TGTGCCAGCATGGGCCTTGGCGCTGAAGCTTTCTTT	CASMGLGAEAFF
TRBV27	-	-	TRBJ2-7	TGTGCCAGCAGCTCAATCATCGGGCGGGTCTTCTACGAGCAGTACTTC	CASSSIIGRVFYEQYF
TRBV6-5	-	-	TRBJ1-5	TGTGCCAGCAGTTACTCAGGGCAGCCCCAGCATTTT	CASSYSGQPQHF
TRBV29-1	-	-	TRBJ1-2	TGCAGCGTTCTCCGGAGCTCGGATAACTATGGCTACACCTTC	CSVLRSSDNYGYTF
TRBV12-2	-	-	TRBJ1-4	TGTGCAAGTCGCTCCGAATCGACATGGACTGCGACATATGAAAAACTGTTTTTT	CASRSESTWTATYEKLFF
TRBV4-2	-	-	TRBJ2-7	TGTGCCAGCAGCCAAGACTCGGACTACGAGCAGTACTTC	CASSQDSDYEQYF
TRBV5-6	-	-	TRBJ2-7	TGTGCCAGCAGCCCGAGGGGGTCCTCACGCCACGAGCAGTACTTC	CASSPRGSSRHEQYF
TRBV21-1	-	-	TRBJ2-5	TGTGCCAGCAGCGCACTAGCGGGAGAAGAGACCCAGTACTTC	CASSALAGEETQYF
TRBV5-5	-	TRBD1	TRBJ2-7	TGTGCCAGCAGCTTTGACAGGGGGGGCTCCTACGAGCAGTACTTC	CASSFDRGGSYEQYF
TRBV5-5	few	-	TRBJ2-1	TGTGCCAGCAGCTCGCCCCAGGGAGCGGTCTACAATGAGCAGTTCTTC	CASSSPQGAVYNEQFF
TRBV4-2	few	-	TRBJ1-1	TGTGCCAGCAGCCGCACCGGGACTGGGAACACTGAAGCTTTCTTT	CASSRTGTGNTEAFF
TRBV5-5	-	-	TRBJ1-5	TGTGCCAGCAGTTCACAGGGAAACAATCAGCCCCAGCATTTT	CASSSQGNNQPQHF